These T cell receptor beta chains were read from a single sample in a study of blood T cell repertoires in COVID-19. Sequencing used immunoSEQ multiplex PCR; TCRdb keeps in-frame clones, though not all of them. The sample holds 75,000 to 100,000 clones; about four fifths are singletons and the top ten take roughly 9.8%. Sequenced material: peripheral blood. The source is a woman of 80 years or more with acute or convalescent COVID-19. CDR3s include the opening cysteine and the closing phenylalanine or tryptophan. D genes are given only for firm matches. Only part of the rows carry a size: once, few, many, or a class if the clone is expanded.

>TRBJ1-1|NA|TRBD1|TRBV18
TGTGCCAGCTCACCCACGACAGGGGGATACACTGAAGCTTTCTTT
CASSPTTGGYTEAFF
>TRBJ2-2|NA|NA|TRBV9
TGTGCCAGCGAACAGGGCCAGCGGACCGGGGAGCTGTTTTTT
CASEQGQRTGELFF
>TRBJ1-5|once|TRBD1|TRBV19
TGTGCCAGTAGTGCCCGTATAGGGACAGGGGACAATCAGCCCCAGCATTTT
CASSARIGTGDNQPQHF
>TRBJ2-1|NA|TRBD2|TRBV7-3
TGTGCCAGCAGCTTAAGGGGCGGGAGGGCATCGAACAATGAGCAGTTCTTC
CASSLRGGRASNNEQFF
>TRBJ2-1|few|NA|TRBV7-3
TGTGCCAGCAGCTCGACAGCGGGCGGTGAGCAGTTCTTC
CASSSTAGGEQFF
>TRBJ2-7|once|TRBD1|TRBV19
TGTGCCAGTAGTACCACAGGGGACGGCTACGAGCAGTACTTC
CASSTTGDGYEQYF
>TRBJ1-4|once|TRBD1|TRBV30
TGTGCCTCACACCCCCCATCCGGGACAGGGGAAAAACTGTTTTTT
CASHPPSGTGEKLFF
>TRBJ1-4|once|NA|TRBV29-1
TGCAGCGTGGGACACAGTAATGAAAAACTGTTTTTT
CSVGHSNEKLFF
>TRBJ1-6|few|TRBD1|TRBV29-1
TGCAGCGTCAGGACAGGGGTTGGTTCACCCCTCCACTTT
CSVRTGVGSPLHF
>TRBJ2-1|NA|NA|TRBV7-2
TGTGCCAGCAGCTTTGCGGGTGCCAATGAGCAGTTCTTC
CASSFAGANEQFF
>TRBJ1-6|few|NA|TRBV18
TGTGCCAGCTCACCACGGCAGGGTGGGGATTCACCCCTCCACTTT
CASSPRQGGDSPLHF
>TRBJ2-3|NA|NA|TRBV2
TGTGCCAGCAGGGGGACTCGCACAGATACGCAGTATTTT
CASRGTRTDTQYF
>TRBJ2-3|once|NA|TRBV6-2/TRBV6-3
TGTGCCAGCAGCCCAGCCCGACCCGAGGAAGATACGCAGTATTTT
CASSPARPEEDTQYF
>TRBJ2-4|NA|NA|TRBV20-1
TGCAGTGCTAGTCGGCCCTCGGGGAGCCACCAGTACTTC
CSASRPSGSHQYF
>TRBJ1-5|NA|TRBD1|TRBV2
TGTGCCAGCAGCGTCGGACAGGGAGGTCAGCCCCAGCATTTT
CASSVGQGGQPQHF
>TRBJ2-6|NA|NA|TRBV5-8
TGTGCCAGCAGCTTGAGGGGCTCTGGGGCCAACGTCCTGACTTTC
CASSLRGSGANVLTF
>TRBJ1-5|few|TRBD1|TRBV30
TGTGCCTGGGCCAGGGGGCTAGGGAATCAGCCCCAGCATTTT
CAWARGLGNQPQHF
>TRBJ1-1|NA|NA|TRBV5-6
TGTGCCAGCAGCTTGGCCCCGAACAGGGAGATCACTGAAGCTTTCTTT
CASSLAPNREITEAFF
>TRBJ1-2|NA|NA|TRBV5-1
TGCGCCAGCAGCGCCTCTGGGGGGGCTGGCTACACCTTC
CASSASGGAGYTF
>TRBJ1-6|NA|TRBD1|TRBV9
TGTGCCAGCAGCCTTTACCGGACAGGGAGTTCACCCCTCCACTTT
CASSLYRTGSSPLHF
>TRBJ1-1|NA|TRBD1|TRBV3-1/TRBV3-2
TGTGCCAGCAGCCCGCGACAGGGCGCTGAAGCTTTCTTT
CASSPRQGAEAFF
>TRBJ2-1|NA|TRBD2|TRBV7-2
TGTGCCAGCAGCCCGAGACTAGCGCTATTCGGCTCCTACAATGAGCAGTTCTTC
CASSPRLALFGSYNEQFF
>TRBJ2-6|NA|NA|TRBV5-1
TGCGCCAGCAGCTTGTTACCCCCAGGGGCTGGGGCCAACGTCCTGACTTTC
CASSLLPPGAGANVLTF